Below are 14 T cell receptor beta chains sequenced from a single sample in a study of blood T cell repertoires in COVID-19. Repertoires were generated with immunoSEQ multiplex PCR, while TCRdb's copy carries only in-frame clones and drops some. Among some 44,000 clones listed, approximately 90% were seen once. The specimen sequenced was peripheral blood. The receptor set was obtained from a human donor in a cohort sampled during active COVID-19.

The chain joins TRBV7-2 to TRBJ2-7, with 8 bases matching TRBD1. CDR3 length equals 14 residues. The germline V gene has CDR1 SGHTA and CDR2 FQGNSA. V lost 1 base to trimming and J lost 3 bases; unmatched junction nucleotides: 2. The CDR3 coding sequence is TGTGCCAGCAGCTTAGTTACAGGGGGCTACGAGCAGTACTTC. As protein: CASSLVTGGYEQYF.

The DNA for the CDR3 is TGTGCCAGCAGCTTAGTACGGGGACCAGGGGGTAAAACTGAAGCTTTCTTT. It encodes CASSLVRGPGGKTEAFF. The chain combines TRBV7-2 with TRBJ1-1; 7 nucleotides match TRBD1. The V and J ends lost 1 base and 5 bases, in that order; junction bases with no gene match: 13. CDR1 and CDR2 from the germline V gene are SGHTA and FQGNSA. This CDR3 region has 17 residues.

The chain joins TRBV9 to TRBJ2-2; D unclear. The CDR3 runs 14 residues. Between the trimmed V and J ends, which lost 0 bases and 1 base, there was a span of 4 bases. CDR1 is SGDLS and CDR2 is YYNGEE in the germline V gene. For the CDR3, the DNA is TGTGCCAGCAGCGTAGCAGTGAACACCGGGGAGCTGTTTTTT. Its protein is CASSVAVNTGELFF.

The chain links TRBV10-1 to TRBJ2-3, with D tentatively TRBD1 (6 bases). Germline CDR1 is WNHNN and CDR2 is SYGVQD (reference sequence). This CDR3 contains 14 residues. V lost 0 bases and J lost 5, with 9 bases in between. The CDR3 DNA sequence: TGCGCCAGCAGTGAGTCGAGCAGGGGAGATACGCAGTATTTT. Protein product: CASSESSRGDTQYF.

The chain joins TRBV21-1 to TRBJ2-7; the table calls TRBD2, which could not be checked here. TRBV21-1 is a recognized pseudogene. The CDR3 sequence is 14 residues long. The CDR3 is CASSNGGSPYEQYF. For the CDR3, the DNA is TGTGCCAGCAGCAATGGGGGGTCACCCTACGAGCAGTACTTC.

V and J are TRBV24-1 and TRBJ2-1; no reliable D call. V was shortened by 3 bases and J by 0 bases, with 20 bases between the two germline ends. Germline V gene sequence: CDR1 KGHDR, CDR2 SFDVKD. The CDR3 length is 19 residues. The CDR3 region is CATSDPLPELGSSYNEQFF. CDR3 sequence (DNA): TGTGCCACCAGTGATCCTCTTCCTGAACTGGGCAGCTCCTACAATGAGCAGTTCTTC.

The chain recombines TRBV27 with TRBJ2-5; D perhaps matches TRBD1 (5 bases). The V end was cut by 6 bases, the J end by 10 bases, with 18 bases between. CDR1 and CDR2 (germline): MNHEY, SMNVEV (reference sequence). There are 13 residues in the CDR3. The CDR3 DNA reads TGTGCCAGCAGCACAGGTGGGTCTCCGGGCCAGTACTTC. Translating it yields CASSTGGSPGQYF.

The rearrangement links TRBV18 to TRBJ2-2; tentative D call: TRBD2 (6 bases). V was shortened by 2 bases and J by 1 base, with 11 bases between the two germline ends. Germline CDR1 reads KGHSH; CDR2 reads LQKENI. CDR3 length equals 16 residues. CDR3 in amino acids: CASSPGGGVNTGELFF. The CDR3 DNA is TGTGCCAGCTCACCAGGTGGCGGGGTGAACACCGGGGAGCTGTTTTTT.

The chain combines TRBV5-1 with TRBJ2-2, with 8 bases aligning to TRBD2. There are 16 residues in the CDR3. The ends lost 0 bases at V and 6 bases at J; junction bases unmatched: 7. CDR1 and CDR2 from the germline V gene are SGHRS and YFSETQ. The CDR3 coding sequence is TGCGCCAGCAGCTTGGTACCAGCGGGAGAGTCCGGGGAGCTGTTTTTT. Translating gives CASSLVPAGESGELFF.

This clone appeared a single time. The chain combines TRBV6-2 or TRBV6-3 with TRBJ2-2; 8 bases fit TRBD2. The length of the CDR3 is 17 residues. Germline CDR1 is MNHEY and CDR2 is SVGEGT. Germline trimming cut 4 bases from V and 2 bases from J; bases unmatched to any gene: 9. This chain's CDR3 is CASSWEAGGANTGELFF. The CDR3 nucleotides are TGTGCCAGCAGTTGGGAGGCGGGGGGCGCCAACACCGGGGAGCTGTTTTTT.

The rearrangement uses TRBV5-6 and TRBJ2-2; 9 bases are shared with TRBD2. Trimming at V came to 4 bases and at J to 1 base, leaving 5 bases not matched to a gene. In germline, CDR1 is SGHDT, CDR2 YYEEEE. The CDR3 runs 16 residues. CDR3 nucleotide sequence: TGTGCCAGCAGCCCCGCGGGGGGGGTGAACACCGGGGAGCTGTTTTTT. Translated, it gives CASSPAGGVNTGELFF.

This chain joins TRBV5-6 and TRBJ1-1, with no clear D. This CDR3 comprises 14 residues. From germline, CDR1 is SGHDT and CDR2 YYEEEE. V shed 2 bases and J shed 1 base, with 9 bases lying between them. Here the CDR3 DNA reads TGTGCCAGCAGCTTACGACCTAGGAACACTGAAGCTTTCTTT. Encoded protein: CASSLRPRNTEAFF.

This clone has only one observation. The rearrangement uses TRBV7-8 and TRBJ1-4; no clear D gene. Germline CDR1 is SGHVS and CDR2 is FQNEAQ. The CDR3 has 11 residues. Deletions cut 5 bases from V and 13 bases from J, with 11 bases between. CDR3 in amino acids: CASSNYQGLFF. In DNA, the CDR3 is TGTGCCAGCAGCAACTACCAAGGACTGTTTTTT. The variable domain in full, with the rest retrieved from reference TRBV7-8 and TRBJ1-4, is GAGVSQSPRYKVAKRGQDVALRCDPISGHVSLFWYQQALGQGPEFLTYFQNEAQLDKSGLPSDRFFAERPEGSVSTLKIQRTQQEDSAVYLCASSNYQGLFFGSGTQLSVL.

In its sample, this clone was seen once. V and J are TRBV7-2 and TRBJ2-3; no definite D call. The germline V and J ends were trimmed by 1 base and 6 bases, with 8 bases remaining between them. Per the germline V gene, CDR1 is SGHTA and CDR2 is FQGNSA. The CDR3 has 13 residues. DNA for the CDR3: TGTGCCAGCAGCTTAGGGCCGGGTGATACGCAGTATTTT. Translated: CASSLGPGDTQYF. The full variable domain, in which reference TRBV7-2 and TRBJ2-3 provide the parts outside the CDR3, is GAGVSQSPSNKVTEKGKDVELRCDPISGHTALYWYRQSLGQGLEFLIYFQGNSAPDKSGLPSDRFSAERTGGSVSTLTIQRTQQEDSAVYLCASSLGPGDTQYFGPGTRLTVL.